The 13 T cell receptor beta chains given below trace back to one sample, sequenced in a study of CD8 T cells in ankylosing spondylitis. One entry per CDR3 protein results from TCRdb running MiXCR on the 5' RACE reads. The sample shows a few hundred thousand distinct CDR3 sequences, more than 20% of them seen only once. The sequenced material came from blood, either unsorted or a sorted T cell fraction (not recorded which). The origin of the receptors is a male donor with ankylosing spondylitis or in good health (not recorded which).

This clonotype was observed many times. The rearrangement links TRBV6-1 to TRBJ2-3; tentatively, D is TRBD1 (5 bases). From germline, CDR1 is MNHNS and CDR2 SASEGT. V was trimmed by 6 bases and J by 2 bases, leaving 12 bases between them. The CDR3 extends over 14 amino acids. CDR3 region: CASSIDRATDTQYF. The CDR3 DNA follows: TGTGCCAGCAGCATCGACAGAGCCACAGATACGCAGTATTTT.

This chain connects TRBV28 to TRBJ2-2, with D possibly matching TRBD1 (5 bases). This CDR3 region has 14 residues. V was clipped by 5 bases and J by 6 bases, with 13 bases between them. Germline values: CDR1 MDHEN, CDR2 SYDVKM. DNA of the CDR3: TGTGCCAGCAGTGACTCAGGGATCCCCGGGGAGCTGTTTTTT. Its protein is CASSDSGIPGELFF.

V gene TRBV20-1 combines with J gene TRBJ2-2; the D gene is possibly TRBD2 (5 bases). This CDR3 contains 16 residues. Germline CDR1 DFQATT, CDR2 SNEGSKA (reference sequence). Trimming left V 4 bases short and J 5 bases short, with 20 bases between. The CDR3 DNA reads as TGCAGTGCTAAGAGGTCCAGCGGATGGGAAACCGGGGAGCTGTTTTTT. This sequence encodes CSAKRSSGWETGELFF.

This clonotype was counted a single time. This chain joins TRBV12-3 or TRBV12-4 and TRBJ2-4; TRBD1 is a possible D gene (5 bases). Trimming took 8 bases from V and 0 from J, leaving 8 bases between them. The CDR3 extends over 13 amino acids. CDR3 bases: TGTGCCAGCCACCAGGGAGCCAAAAACATTCAGTACTTC. Residues: CASHQGAKNIQYF.

This clonotype occurred many times. The V and J genes are TRBV5-1 and TRBJ2-7; possible D gene TRBD1, 5 bases. Trimming cost V 3 bases and J 1 base, with 14 bases left between them. The germline gives CDR1 SGHRS, CDR2 YFSETQ. This CDR3 is built from 15 residues. CDR3 nucleotides: TGCGCCAGCAGCTCGCAGGGTCCCCCGTCCTACGAGCAGTACTTC. Translating gives CASSSQGPPSYEQYF.

The chain carries TRBV28 and TRBJ2-3; D is unresolved. The CDR3 loop spans 17 amino acids. V was trimmed by 5 bases and J by 2 bases, leaving 20 bases between them. CDR1 is MDHEN, CDR2 SYDVKM, per germline. Here the CDR3 reads CASSPAGDPKITDTQYF. CDR3 nucleotide sequence: TGTGCCAGCAGTCCGGCCGGAGACCCAAAGATCACAGATACGCAGTATTTT.

This chain connects TRBV20-1 to TRBJ2-3; 10 bases match TRBD2. With 1 base clipped from V and 1 base from J, the junction kept 8 bases outside the gene matches. Germline V gives CDR1 DFQATT, CDR2 SNEGSKA (reference sequence). The CDR3 is 17 amino acids. The CDR3 reads CSARVPPLAGGTDTQYF. The CDR3 nucleotides are TGCAGTGCTAGAGTTCCCCCCCTAGCGGGGGGCACAGATACGCAGTATTTT.

The chain employs TRBV6-5 and TRBJ2-5; 7 bases match TRBD2. Trimming at V came to 6 bases and at J to 5 bases, leaving 0 bases not matched to a gene. CDR1 and CDR2 from the germline V gene are MNHEY and SVGAGI. The CDR3 runs 11 residues. The CDR3 region has the DNA TGTGCCAGCAGGCGGGAGGAGACCCAGTACTTC. Translating it yields CASRREETQYF.

This clonotype has a count of ten or more. This chain links TRBV6-1 with TRBJ1-2; 7 nucleotides match TRBD1. CDR3 length: 16 residues. V was pared by 6 bases and J by 6 bases, with 16 bases of the junction left unmatched. The V gene's germline CDR1 is MNHNS and CDR2 SASEGT. The CDR3 protein is CASRGTAYKGVDGYTF. In DNA, the CDR3 is TGTGCCAGCAGGGGGACAGCCTATAAAGGGGTGGATGGCTACACCTTC.

This clonotype was counted between two and nine times. The chain uses TRBV20-1 and TRBJ2-1; tentatively, D is TRBD1 (6 bases). The V gene's germline CDR1 is DFQATT and CDR2 SNEGSKA (reference sequence). This CDR3 has 16 amino acids. Trimming took 0 bases from V and 4 from J, leaving 16 bases between them. The CDR3 sequence is CSARDFVGASYNEQFF. The CDR3 nucleotides are TGCAGTGCTAGAGACTTTGTGGGGGCTTCGTACAATGAGCAGTTCTTC.

The chain combines TRBV12-3 or TRBV12-4 with TRBJ2-3; 7 bases match TRBD1. With V trimmed by 5 bases and J by 8 bases, 10 bases remained unmatched. The CDR3 spans 14 residues. In DNA, the CDR3 is TGTGCCAGCAGTCAAGGACAGGTTCAGGGTACGCAGTATTTT. Its protein product is CASSQGQVQGTQYF.

The table lists this clonotype with a few counts. V is TRBV12-3 or TRBV12-4 and J is TRBJ2-4; D is ambiguous. This CDR3 has 14 residues. V lost 7 bases to trimming and J lost 0 bases, with 10 bases between them. The CDR3 sequence is CASTQTGAKNIQYF. CDR3 in DNA: TGTGCCAGCACCCAGACCGGAGCCAAAAACATTCAGTACTTC.

This chain links TRBV20-1 with TRBJ2-7; D unresolved. CDR1 and CDR2 (germline): DFQATT, SNEGSKA (reference sequence). With 3 bases removed from V and 4 bases from J, the gap between germline ends came to 7 bases. CDR3 length: 11 residues. CDR3 sequence: CSASFGYEQYF. CDR3 nucleotide sequence: TGCAGTGCTAGTTTTGGGTACGAGCAGTACTTC.